The subject of this entry is one T cell receptor beta chain. Which antigen it targets is not known. The CDR3 goes on 3 residues after the read ends, and that part is filled in from the germline J gene. Every participant had a single incident cervical HPV16 infection, and prevalent HPV16 infections were excluded. Cervical HPV DNA was detected by MY09/MY11 PCR and genotyped by dot-blot hybridization. About 14 mL of heparinized blood were centrifuged, and the buffy coat was aliquoted, frozen at -30°C, then stored at -80°C. QIAGEN kits were used to extract genomic DNA from buffy coat specimens. The trim is 1 base for V and 4 bases for J, with a gap of 14 bases between the germline ends. The CDR3, from cysteine to phenylalanine, totals 15 residues. Shown are 36 bases from within the CDR3, in frame from base 1. CDR1 and CDR2 were assigned from the germline V gene as SGHDN and FVKESK. TCR beta CDR3 regions were amplified by multiplex PCR using the immunoSEQ assay from an average of about 1,200 ng genomic DNA per sample. To correct primer bias, the assay used a complete synthetic TCR repertoire to set an amplification baseline. The amplicons were sequenced using the Illumina platform. Processing in the source paper ran as follows. Sequence errors were corrected by clustering with frequency ratios and a modified nearest-neighbor algorithm, and the sequences were then analyzed in the immunoSEQ Analyzer using IMGT gene definitions. TCR richness and evenness were averaged over 20 rarefaction repeats at each rarefaction depth, excluding samples with fewer sequences than the depth. Wilcoxon rank sum tests with FDR correction were used to compare relative abundances of V, D and J genes between the groups. Blinded duplicates gave an intraclass correlation of more than 90% for TCR richness and an average of roughly 82% across about 65 gene segments. In TCRdb, the immuneACCESS table is reduced to in-frame sequences with V and J assigned. These tables do not hold every clone; where another copy was compared, an unresolved V gene accounts for under half, and the others remain unexplained. The V and J calls and clone size were taken over from that table, and D and trimming were inferred from the DNA. The sample's own table lists more than 20,000 clones. The biggest ten clones account for around a tenth of the sample.

This record comes from a study of T cells in women clearing cervical HPV infection listed by TCRdb under 2018. About the full investigation: Cases were some 26 women with histologically confirmed HPV16-related CIN3 or worse, including 2 invasive cancers. The controls were fewer than 30 women whose single incident HPV16 infection cleared within 12 months with no development of precancer or cancer. Blood from cases was drawn at the visit where the lesion was first identified, while blood from controls was drawn once the infection was no longer detected. For cases, the median interval between lesion detection and blood sampling was roughly 140 days, with an interquartile range of roughly 90 to 200 days. Because only a few women had HLA typing data, the possibility that HLA type acted as a confounder could not be ruled out. The exploratory proof-of-principle case-control study was nested within the Guanacaste HPV Natural History Study in Costa Rica and compared TCR repertoires across cervical HPV16 outcomes. Cases were matched to controls by age within five years and by the year the sample was collected. Cases had a median age of approximately 35 years and controls had a median age of around 40, with no significant differences in baseline characteristics. The parent cohort enrolled 10,049 women aged 18 or older in Guanacaste, Costa Rica, during about 1992 to 1994 and followed them for roughly seven years. Quality controls consisted of five blinded duplicates per group, for a total of about 60 samples made up of 50 participants and about ten replicates. What the work shows at the level of the full study, not this receptor alone: Lower TRBV6-7 relative abundance was observed in cases than in controls (about 0.1% versus 0.15%; Bonferroni P = 0.0008). T-cell numbers per sample were unknown, so richness differences could reflect varying T-cell content rather than repertoire biology. The cross-sectional design could not show whether the associations came before the infection or were a result of it, and neither effector/memory subsets nor HPV-specific T cells were isolated. CIN3+ cases had significantly higher TCR repertoire richness than controls across sequencing depths, but evenness did not differ between the groups. Cases were distinguished from controls with an estimated AUC of 0.65 to 0.85 by random forest classifiers combining richness and V gene abundances.

Input material: blood buffy coat. This TCR came from a woman between 18 and 70 years old with a cervical HPV16 infection that either progressed to CIN3+ or cleared (not recorded which). The chain joins TRBV14 to TRBJ2-7; TRBD1 is a possible D gene, resting on 5 matching bases. The CDR3 DNA, read in part, is TGTGCCAGCAGCCAAGGCCCAGGGTTGCTGTACGAG. Its translation reads: CASSQGPGLLYE. The CDR3 in its entirety is CASSQGPGLLYEQYF.